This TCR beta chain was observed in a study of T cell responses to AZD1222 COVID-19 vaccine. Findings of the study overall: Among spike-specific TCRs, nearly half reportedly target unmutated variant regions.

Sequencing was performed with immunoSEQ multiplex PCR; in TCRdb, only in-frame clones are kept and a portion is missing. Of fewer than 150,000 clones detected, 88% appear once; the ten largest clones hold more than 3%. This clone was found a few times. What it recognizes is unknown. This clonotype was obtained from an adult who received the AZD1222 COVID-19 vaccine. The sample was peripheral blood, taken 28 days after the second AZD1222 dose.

CDR3 sequence: CASSIGAPSGNTIYF. CDR3 DNA sequence: TGTGCCAGCTCAATCGGGGCACCCTCTGGAAACACCATATATTTT. V and J are TRBV28 and TRBJ1-3, with D possibly matching TRBD1 (5 bases). V was shortened by 8 bases and J by 0 bases, with 14 bases between the two germline ends. Germline CDR1 is MDHEN and CDR2 is SYDVKM. The CDR3 runs to 15 residues. Full variable domain (remainder filled in from reference TRBV28 and TRBJ1-3): DVKVTQSSRYLVKRTGEKVFLECVQDMDHENMFWYRQDPGLGLRLIYFSYDVKMKEKGDIPEGYSVSREKKERFSLILESASTNQTSMYLCASSIGAPSGNTIYFGEGSWLTVV.